This is a list of T cell receptor beta chains from one sample in a study of blood T cell repertoires in COVID-19. Some clones are missing from TCRdb's copy, which holds only in-frame ones; the method was immunoSEQ multiplex PCR. The repertoire has under 150,000 clones, roughly 80% of them found once; the top ten carry approximately 6.1%. The specimen was peripheral blood. These receptors were obtained from a human donor in a cohort sampled during active COVID-19. Both conserved end residues are part of each CDR3. A D gene is named only where the DNA matches it firmly. Clone size is given for some rows only: seen once, a few or many times, or a class if the clone is expanded.

D: -; J: TRBJ1-1; size: few; V: TRBV4-3; DNA: TGCGCCAGCAGCTTCCTCGGCCTAGCACGGGACACTGAAGCTTTCTTT; CDR3: CASSFLGLARDTEAFF
D: TRBD1; J: TRBJ1-4; size: -; V: TRBV5-1; DNA: TGCGCCAGCAGCTTACAGGGGAAATGGGAAAAACTGTTTTTT; CDR3: CASSLQGKWEKLFF
D: -; J: TRBJ1-2; size: -; V: TRBV6-5; DNA: TGTGCCAGCAGCGAGGGGAGGTATGGCTACACCTTC; CDR3: CASSEGRYGYTF
D: -; J: TRBJ1-2; size: -; V: TRBV28; DNA: TGTGCCAGCAGTCCACCCTCCAGCCCAGGGGACTATGGCTACACCTTC; CDR3: CASSPPSSPGDYGYTF
D: -; J: TRBJ1-1; size: -; V: TRBV16; DNA: TGTGCCAGCAGCCTGAGACAGACAATGAACACTGAAGCTTTCTTT; CDR3: CASSLRQTMNTEAFF
D: -; J: TRBJ2-5; size: -; V: TRBV7-2; DNA: TGTGCCAGCAGCTTGAGACAGACCCAAGAGACCCAGTACTTC; CDR3: CASSLRQTQETQYF
D: TRBD1; J: TRBJ2-4; size: -; V: TRBV6-6; DNA: TGTGCCAGCAGCCCCGGACAGGGAGTCAACATTCAGTACTTC; CDR3: CASSPGQGVNIQYF
D: TRBD2; J: TRBJ2-3; size: once; V: TRBV5-1; DNA: TGCGCCAGCAGCTTCCCTCTGACTAGCGGGGAGCGAAGCACAGATACGCAGTATTTT; CDR3: CASSFPLTSGERSTDTQYF
D: -; J: TRBJ2-2; size: -; V: TRBV5-6; DNA: TGTGCCAGCAGTCTACAGGGAACGAACACCGGGGAGCTGTTTTTT; CDR3: CASSLQGTNTGELFF
D: TRBD2; J: TRBJ2-2; size: -; V: TRBV5-4; DNA: TGTGCCAGCAGCCGAAGACTAGCGGGGGCGAACGGGGAGCTGTTTTTT; CDR3: CASSRRLAGANGELFF
D: TRBD1; J: TRBJ1-2; size: many; V: TRBV6-9; DNA: TGTGCCAACCACCCACAGGGGGCATCTGGCTACACCTTC; CDR3: CANHPQGASGYTF
D: TRBD2; J: TRBJ2-4; size: few; V: TRBV7-2; DNA: TGTGCCAGCAGCTTATACGAAGCGGGGGTTGAGGCCAAAAACATTCAGTACTTC; CDR3: CASSLYEAGVEAKNIQYF
D: TRBD1; J: TRBJ2-7; size: -; V: TRBV4-3; DNA: TGCGCCAGCAGCCAAGATAGAGGGGCAGCTCAGGGGACAGTACAGTACTTC; CDR3: CASSQDRGAAQGTVQYF
D: TRBD2; J: TRBJ2-4; size: once; V: TRBV6-5; DNA: TGTGCCAGCAGAAATAGCGGGGGGACAAACATTCAGTACTTC; CDR3: CASRNSGGTNIQYF
D: TRBD1; J: TRBJ1-6; size: -; V: TRBV5-1; DNA: TGCGCCAGCAGCTTGGGGACAGGAACGGATTCACCCCTCCACTTT; CDR3: CASSLGTGTDSPLHF
D: -; J: TRBJ2-7; size: -; V: TRBV6-4; DNA: TGTGCCAGCAGACTAAGATCCTACGAGCAGTACTTC; CDR3: CASRLRSYEQYF
D: TRBD1; J: TRBJ1-5; size: -; V: TRBV19; DNA: TGTGCCAGTAGTATGGGGACAGGGGGTTTCAATCAGCCCCAGCATTTT; CDR3: CASSMGTGGFNQPQHF
D: TRBD1; J: TRBJ1-2; size: once; V: TRBV6-4; DNA: TGTGCCAGCAGTATGGACAGGGGTAACTATGGCTACACCTTC; CDR3: CASSMDRGNYGYTF
D: TRBD2; J: TRBJ2-2; size: -; V: TRBV5-1; DNA: TGCGCCAGCTCCCCTAGCGGGGGGCCCCCCGGGGAGCTGTTTTTT; CDR3: CASSPSGGPPGELFF
D: TRBD1; J: TRBJ2-7; size: -; V: TRBV5-1; DNA: TGCGCCAGTACCAAGGACAGGGTTCGGTACGAGCAGTACTTC; CDR3: CASTKDRVRYEQYF
D: -; J: TRBJ1-2; size: -; V: TRBV7-9; DNA: TGTGCCAGCGCCTCCAAGGGGGTCGGCTACACCTTC; CDR3: CASASKGVGYTF
D: -; J: TRBJ1-2; size: -; V: TRBV29-1; DNA: TGCAGCGTGGGGCAGGGTGACGGCTACACCTTC; CDR3: CSVGQGDGYTF
D: -; J: TRBJ2-5; size: -; V: TRBV6-5; DNA: TGTGCCAGCAGGGACTGGACCCAGTACTTC; CDR3: CASRDWTQYF
D: -; J: TRBJ1-2; size: -; V: TRBV18; DNA: TGTGCCAGCTCACCGGATTCTAGGCAGGGGAAAAGTGGCTACACCTTC; CDR3: CASSPDSRQGKSGYTF